Sequencing of this TCR beta chain was carried out in a study of regulatory T cells in long-lasting Graves disease. Time point reported: newly diagnosed GD, antithyroid drugs for less than 3 months. Scientists built the TCR library using RNA that was extracted from PBMCs. Library construction for TCR beta used iRepertoire HTBI primers and Arm-PCR of CDR3 regions. TCRdb ran MiXCR on the multiplex PCR reads and lists one entry per CDR3 protein. The repertoire holds roughly 560,000 distinct CDR3 sequences, with 15% to 20% as singletons. From germline, CDR1 is MNHEY and CDR2 SVGEGT. The V gene lost 5 bases and the J gene lost 0 bases, with 17 bases spanning the gap. This CDR3 has 17 residues. This clonotype was recorded many times. In addition, the sample was reused for a study of T cells in Graves' hyperthyroidism and ophthalmopathy.

The TCR originated in a woman aged 35-65 years with Graves disease. Source: peripheral blood mononuclear cells (PBMCs), taken at new diagnosis, from a patient treated with antithyroid drugs. The V call is TRBV6-2 or TRBV6-3, the J call TRBJ2-1, with unresolved D. The CDR3 nucleotides are TGTGCCAGCAGTGAAGATCCAGCGACTCTCTCCTACAATGAGCAGTTCTTC. Amino acids: CASSEDPATLSYNEQFF.